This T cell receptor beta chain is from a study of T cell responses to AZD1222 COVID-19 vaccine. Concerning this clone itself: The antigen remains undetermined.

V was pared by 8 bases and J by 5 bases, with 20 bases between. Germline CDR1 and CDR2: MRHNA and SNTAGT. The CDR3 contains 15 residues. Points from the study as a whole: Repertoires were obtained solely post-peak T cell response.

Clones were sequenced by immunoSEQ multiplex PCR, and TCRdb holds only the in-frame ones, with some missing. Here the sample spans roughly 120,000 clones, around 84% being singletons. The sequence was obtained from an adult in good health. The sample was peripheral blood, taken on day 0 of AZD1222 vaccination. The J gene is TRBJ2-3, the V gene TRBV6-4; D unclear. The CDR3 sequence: CASRWWAGVRDTQYF. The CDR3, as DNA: TGTGCCAGCCGGTGGTGGGCTGGGGTTAGAGATACGCAGTATTTT.